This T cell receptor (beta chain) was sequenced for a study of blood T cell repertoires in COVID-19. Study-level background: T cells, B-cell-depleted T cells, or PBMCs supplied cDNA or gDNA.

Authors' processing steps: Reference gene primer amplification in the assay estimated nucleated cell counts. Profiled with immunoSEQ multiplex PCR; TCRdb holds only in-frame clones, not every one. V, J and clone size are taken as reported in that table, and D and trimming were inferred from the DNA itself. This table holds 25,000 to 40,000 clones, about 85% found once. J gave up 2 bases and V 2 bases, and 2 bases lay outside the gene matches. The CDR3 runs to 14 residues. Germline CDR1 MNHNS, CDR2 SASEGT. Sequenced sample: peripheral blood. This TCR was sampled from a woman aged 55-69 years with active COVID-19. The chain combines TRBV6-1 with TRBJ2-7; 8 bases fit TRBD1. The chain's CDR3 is CASSEQTGAYEQYF. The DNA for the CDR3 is TGTGCCAGCAGTGAACAGACAGGGGCCTACGAGCAGTACTTC.